The rows below give T cell receptor beta chains drawn from one sample of a study of cytomegalovirus exposure and HLA in healthy donors. Produced via immunoSEQ multiplex PCR; TCRdb's table is partial and in-frame only. This sample has fewer than 250,000 clones, with about four fifths found just once. Sequences were obtained from PBMCs. These receptors were taken from a man between 18 and 29 years old in good health and CMV-seronegative. The CDR3 runs from the conserved cysteine through the conserved F or W. The D gene is left open where the match is weak.

j_gene | len | d_gene | v_gene | CDR3nt | CDR3aa
TRBJ1-1 | 14 | TRBD1 | TRBV7-9 | TGTGCCAGCAGCTTCCCTCCGGGACAGATCGAAGCTTTCTTT | CASSFPPGQIEAFF
TRBJ1-5 | 15 | . | TRBV15 | TGTGCCACCAGCACCTTCAGGGATAGCAATCAGCCCCAGCATTTT | CATSTFRDSNQPQHF
TRBJ2-5 | 14 | . | TRBV9 | TGTGCCAGCAGCGTAAACCTCGAGGATGGGACCCAGTACTTC | CASSVNLEDGTQYF
TRBJ2-1 | 12 | . | TRBV10-3 | TGTGCCATCAGTGTTGAGGGCAATGAGCAGTTCTTC | CAISVEGNEQFF
TRBJ2-1 | 14 | TRBD2 | TRBV11-2 | TGTGCCAGCAGGGTAGCGGGAGCCTACAATGAGCAGTTCTTC | CASRVAGAYNEQFF
TRBJ2-6 | 16 | . | TRBV9 | TGTGCCAGCAGCGTAGAGGGGGGGGCTGGGGCCAACGTCCTGACTTTC | CASSVEGGAGANVLTF
TRBJ2-1 | 14 | . | TRBV27 | TGTGCCAGCAGTTTAGTCCCACCCGGCAATGAGCAGTTCTTC | CASSLVPPGNEQFF
TRBJ1-5 | 13 | . | TRBV19 | TGTGCCAGTAGTATAAGCATTAGACAGCCCCAGCATTTT | CASSISIRQPQHF
TRBJ2-7 | 19 | . | TRBV7-9 | TGTGCCAGCAGCTTATACGGCGGTTGTAGGGTTAGCGACACCTACGAGCAGTACTTC | CASSLYGGCRVSDTYEQYF
TRBJ1-2 | 13 | . | TRBV5-4 | TGTGCCAGCAGCTTTCAGTCCCGTCGTGGCTACACCTTC | CASSFQSRRGYTF
TRBJ1-1 | 14 | TRBD1 | TRBV6-5 | TGTGCCACCGAACAGGGGGCCGTGGGCACTGAAGCTTTCTTT | CATEQGAVGTEAFF
TRBJ2-1 | 13 | . | TRBV29-1 | TGCAGCGTCGGGGACAAGGCCTGGGGTGGGCAGTTCTTC | CSVGDKAWGGQFF
TRBJ2-5 | 16 | TRBD1 | TRBV18 | TGTGCCAGCTCAAACCGGGGACAGGGGGCAGGAGAGACCCAGTACTTC | CASSNRGQGAGETQYF
TRBJ2-1 | 18 | TRBD2 | TRBV4-3 | TGCGCCAGCAGCCAAGCGCCGGCCGGGACTAGCGCCTACAATGAGCAGTTCTTC | CASSQAPAGTSAYNEQFF
TRBJ2-2 | 18 | TRBD2 | TRBV18 | TGTGCCAGCTCGGGAGGACTAGCGGTCGCTTGGAACACCGGGGAGCTGTTTTTT | CASSGGLAVAWNTGELFF
TRBJ2-5 | 15 | . | TRBV7-2 | TGTGCCAGCAGCTTAAGGGGCCCCGTACAAGAGACCCAGTACTTC | CASSLRGPVQETQYF